This T cell receptor (beta chain) originates from a study of identical twins (dated by TCRdb to the mid-2010s). Regarding the research as a whole: The study deep-sequenced TCR alpha and beta repertoires from monozygotic twins, unrelated adults of various ages and cord blood to test whether fetal clonotypes persist. Replicate twin experiments were performed at different times using different library preparation protocols to rule out contamination.

Every donor was a healthy Caucasian. Three pairs of female monozygotic twins, all aged 18 to 29 years, made up the twin cohort. RNA for TCR libraries was isolated from peripheral blood mononuclear cells. Study-wide findings and limitations: In monozygotic twins, out-of-frame TCR alpha sharing was systematically underestimated by recombination models, although the models agreed with sharing between unrelated individuals. Because the same donors could not be followed over many years, the conclusions depended on cross-sectional statistical analysis. Abundant cord blood beta clonotypes had fewer insertions, young adult naive repertoires showed a similar but weaker trend, and memory repertoires showed no such trend. Zero-insertion analyses could be partly confounded by invariant T cells such as MAIT and iNKT, though diverse VJ usage argued against such confounding for most clonotypes. Excess twin sharing in beta out-of-frame sequences was weaker because fewer shared sequences lowered the signal-to-noise ratio. Compared with coincidental sharing between unrelated individuals, an excess of low generation-probability sequences was observed among out-of-frame TCR alpha sequences shared between twins.

Receptor amplification or capture employed 5' RACE. These reads were obtained on an Illumina HiSeq 2000. Template switching added a universal primer binding site, and the final cDNA carried a unique molecular identifier that allowed TCR cDNA molecules to be counted accurately. First-strand cDNA for TCR alpha and beta chains was synthesized from specific primers in the conserved constant-segment region. To control for contamination, each cDNA library was double barcoded with a SMART-Mk sample barcode plus Illumina barcodes. Two successive PCR steps introduced TruSeq adapter sequences along with Illumina sample barcodes. TCR alpha and beta cDNA libraries were sequenced on the Illumina HiSeq platform with custom primers. The original methods were these. Unique molecular identifiers were extracted from raw reads with MiGEC, and CDR3 positions were determined with MiXCR. For each individual, recombination models were inferred using an EM algorithm with the repgenHMM and IGoR tools. The tcR package in R was used for shared clonotype analysis, with sharing normalized by the product of cloneset sizes. Out-of-frame nonproductive sequences were analyzed to study raw recombination free of thymic and clonal selection effects. TCRdb trimmed public reads at Q25 via fastp, called clones via MiXCR and kept in-frame beta chains. Rows with a matching CDR3 protein are joined into one entry that keeps the most common DNA and genes. The authors' filters were not applied to this entry. The sample table lists nearly 650,000 distinct CDR3 sequences, roughly 7.2% of them with a count of one. The top ten hold about 1.5% of the sample.

The CDR3 spans 16 residues, from the cysteine through the phenylalanine. Only the CDR3 region is kept as DNA, spanning 48 bases read in frame from base 1. The germline V gene provides CDR1 SGHTA and CDR2 FQGNSA. Relative to germline, V is 1 base shorter and J is 4 bases shorter, with 16 bases between their ends. This clonotype was seen a handful of times. Its antigen is still unknown. No base quality information exists; no much larger clone differs at one position. These data were also filed under a second study, of yellow fever vaccine responses in identical twins. That second report states: According to the authors, in identical twins the way T cells responded to vaccination appeared partly convergent and partly personalized. In identical twins, the study followed T cell clones that responded to the vaccine with precision.

This sequence was found in a woman between 18 and 29 years old in good health. The sample comprised PBMCs. The chain is assembled from TRBV7-2 and TRBJ1-2, with a weak D call of TRBD1 (5 bases match). The bases read TGTGCCAGCAGCTTAGGGGGCGGGGGGGTGGTCTATGGCTACACCTTC. Its amino acids are CASSLGGGGVVYGYTF. The variable domain in full, with residues beyond the CDR3 obtained from the reference TRBV7-2 and TRBJ1-2 genes, is GAGVSQSPSNKVTEKGKDVELRCDPISGHTALYWYRQSLGQGLEFLIYFQGNSAPDKSGLPSDRFSAERTGGSVSTLTIQRTQQEDSAVYLCASSLGGGGVVYGYTFGSGTRLTVV.